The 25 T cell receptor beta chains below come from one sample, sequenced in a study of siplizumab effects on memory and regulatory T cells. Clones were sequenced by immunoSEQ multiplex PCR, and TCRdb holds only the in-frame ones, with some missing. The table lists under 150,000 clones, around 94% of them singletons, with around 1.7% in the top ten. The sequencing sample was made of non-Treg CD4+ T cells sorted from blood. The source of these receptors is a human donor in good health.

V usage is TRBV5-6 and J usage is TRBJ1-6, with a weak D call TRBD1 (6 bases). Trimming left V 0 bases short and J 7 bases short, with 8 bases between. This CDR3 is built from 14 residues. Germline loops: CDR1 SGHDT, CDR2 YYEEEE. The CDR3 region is CASSLDRVNSPLHF. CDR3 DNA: TGTGCCAGCAGCTTGGACAGGGTGAATTCACCCCTCCACTTT.

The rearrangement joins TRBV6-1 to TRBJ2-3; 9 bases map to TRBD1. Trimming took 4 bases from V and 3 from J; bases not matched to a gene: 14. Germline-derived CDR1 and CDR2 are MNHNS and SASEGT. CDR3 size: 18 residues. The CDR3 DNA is TGTGCCAGCAGTGCTCCGGAACAGGGGGCCTGGAGGACAGATACGCAGTATTTT. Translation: CASSAPEQGAWRTDTQYF.

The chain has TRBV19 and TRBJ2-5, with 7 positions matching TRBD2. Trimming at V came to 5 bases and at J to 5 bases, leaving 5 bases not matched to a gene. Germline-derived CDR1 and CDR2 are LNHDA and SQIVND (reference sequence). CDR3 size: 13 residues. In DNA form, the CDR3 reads TGTGCCAGTAGTCTCGCGGGAGCTGAGACCCAGTACTTC. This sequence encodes CASSLAGAETQYF.

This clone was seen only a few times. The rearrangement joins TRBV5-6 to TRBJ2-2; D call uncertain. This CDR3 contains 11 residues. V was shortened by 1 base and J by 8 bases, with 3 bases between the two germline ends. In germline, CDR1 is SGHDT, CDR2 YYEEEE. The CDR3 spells CASSLNGELFF. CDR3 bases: TGTGCCAGCAGCTTGAATGGGGAGCTGTTTTTT.

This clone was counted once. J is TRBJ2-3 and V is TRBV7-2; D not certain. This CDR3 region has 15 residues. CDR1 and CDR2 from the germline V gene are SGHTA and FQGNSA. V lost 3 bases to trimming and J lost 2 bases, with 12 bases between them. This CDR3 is CASSLNSPYTDTQYF. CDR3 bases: TGTGCCAGCAGCTTGAACAGCCCCTACACAGATACGCAGTATTTT.

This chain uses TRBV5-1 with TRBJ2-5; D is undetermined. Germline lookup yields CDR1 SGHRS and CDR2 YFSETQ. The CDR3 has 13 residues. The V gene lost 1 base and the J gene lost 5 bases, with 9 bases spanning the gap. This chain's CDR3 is CASSLRSSETQYF. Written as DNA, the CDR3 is TGCGCCAGCAGCTTGCGCAGCTCTGAGACCCAGTACTTC.

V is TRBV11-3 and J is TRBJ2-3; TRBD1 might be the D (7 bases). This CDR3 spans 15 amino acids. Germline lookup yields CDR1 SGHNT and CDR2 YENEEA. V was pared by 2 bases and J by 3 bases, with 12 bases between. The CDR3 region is CASSLTGEATDTQYF. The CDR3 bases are TGTGCCAGCAGCTTAACAGGGGAGGCGACAGATACGCAGTATTTT.

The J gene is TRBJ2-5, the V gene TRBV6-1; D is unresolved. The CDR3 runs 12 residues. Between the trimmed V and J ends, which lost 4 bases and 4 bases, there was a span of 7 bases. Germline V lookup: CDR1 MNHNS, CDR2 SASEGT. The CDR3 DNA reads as TGTGCCAGCAGTGCCCGTTTAGAGACCCAGTACTTC. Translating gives CASSARLETQYF.

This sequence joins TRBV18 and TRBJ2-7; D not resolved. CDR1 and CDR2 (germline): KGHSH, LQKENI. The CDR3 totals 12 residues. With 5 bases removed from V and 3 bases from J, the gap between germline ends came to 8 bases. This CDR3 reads CASSGRVYEQYF. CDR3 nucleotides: TGTGCCAGCTCAGGAAGAGTCTACGAGCAGTACTTC.

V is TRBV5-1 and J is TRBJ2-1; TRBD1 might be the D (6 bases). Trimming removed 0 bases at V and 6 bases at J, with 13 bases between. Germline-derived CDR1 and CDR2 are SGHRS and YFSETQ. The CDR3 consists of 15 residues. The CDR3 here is CASSLATGKVNEQFF. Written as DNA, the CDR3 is TGCGCCAGCAGCTTGGCTACAGGGAAGGTCAATGAGCAGTTCTTC.

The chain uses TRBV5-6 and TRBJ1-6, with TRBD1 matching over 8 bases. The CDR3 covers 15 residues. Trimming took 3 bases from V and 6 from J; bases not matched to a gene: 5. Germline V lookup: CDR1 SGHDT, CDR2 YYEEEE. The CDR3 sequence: CASSWTGTLNSPLHF. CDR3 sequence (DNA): TGTGCCAGCAGCTGGACAGGGACTCTTAATTCACCCCTCCACTTT.

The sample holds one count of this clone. DNA for the CDR3: TGTGCCAGCTCACCAGGGTTTTCGACTGGAAACACCATATATTTT. Protein product: CASSPGFSTGNTIYF. This chain links TRBV18 with TRBJ1-3; D remains unclear. Trimming cost V 2 bases and J 2 bases, with 10 bases left between them. This CDR3 is 15 amino acids long. The V gene's germline CDR1 is KGHSH and CDR2 LQKENI.

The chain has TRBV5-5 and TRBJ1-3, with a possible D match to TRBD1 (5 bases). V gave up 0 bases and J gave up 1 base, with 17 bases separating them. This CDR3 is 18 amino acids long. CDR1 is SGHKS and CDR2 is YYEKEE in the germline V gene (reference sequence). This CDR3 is CASSLVGHPGASGNTIYF. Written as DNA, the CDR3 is TGTGCCAGCAGCTTGGTCGGACACCCCGGTGCGTCTGGAAACACCATATATTTT. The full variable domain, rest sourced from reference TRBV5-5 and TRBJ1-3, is DAGVTQSPTHLIKTRGQQVTLRCSPISGHKSVSWYQQVLGQGPQFIFQYYEKEERGRGNFPDRFSARQFPNYSSELNVNALLLGDSALYLCASSLVGHPGASGNTIYFGEGSWLTVV.

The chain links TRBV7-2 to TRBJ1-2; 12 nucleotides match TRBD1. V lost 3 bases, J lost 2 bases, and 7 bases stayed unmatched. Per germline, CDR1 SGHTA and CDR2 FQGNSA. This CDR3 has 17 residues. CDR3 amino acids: CASSFGTGGSRNYGYTF. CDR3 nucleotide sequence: TGTGCCAGCAGCTTTGGGACAGGGGGCTCCAGGAACTATGGCTACACCTTC.

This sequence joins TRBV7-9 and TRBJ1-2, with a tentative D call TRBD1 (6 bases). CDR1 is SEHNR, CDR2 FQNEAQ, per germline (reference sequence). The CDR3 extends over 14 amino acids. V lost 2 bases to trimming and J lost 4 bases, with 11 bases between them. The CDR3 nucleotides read TGTGCCAGCAGCTTACTCGGACAGACCTATGGCTACACCTTC. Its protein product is CASSLLGQTYGYTF.

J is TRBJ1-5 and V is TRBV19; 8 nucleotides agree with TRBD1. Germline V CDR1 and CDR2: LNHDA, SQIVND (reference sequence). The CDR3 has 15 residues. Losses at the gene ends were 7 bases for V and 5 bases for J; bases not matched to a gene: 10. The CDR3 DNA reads TGTGCCAGTAAGCCACCGGGGACAGGCTATCAGCCCCAGCATTTT. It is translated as CASKPPGTGYQPQHF.

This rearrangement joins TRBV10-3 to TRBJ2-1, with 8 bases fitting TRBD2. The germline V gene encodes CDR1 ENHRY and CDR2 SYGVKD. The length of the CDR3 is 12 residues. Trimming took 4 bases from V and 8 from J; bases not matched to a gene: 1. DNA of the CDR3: TGTGCCATCAGTGGTAGCGGGGATGAGCAGTTCTTC. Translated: CAISGSGDEQFF.

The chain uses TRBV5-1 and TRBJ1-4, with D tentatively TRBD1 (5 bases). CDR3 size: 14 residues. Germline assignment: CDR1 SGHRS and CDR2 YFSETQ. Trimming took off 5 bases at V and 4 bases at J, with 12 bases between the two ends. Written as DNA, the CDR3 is TGCGCCAGCAGTAGCCAGGGAGTTAATGAAAAACTGTTTTTT. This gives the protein CASSSQGVNEKLFF.

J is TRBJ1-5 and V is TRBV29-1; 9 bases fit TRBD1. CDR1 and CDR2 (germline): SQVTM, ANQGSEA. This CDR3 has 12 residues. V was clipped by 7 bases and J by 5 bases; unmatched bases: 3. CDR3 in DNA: TGCAGCGCGAGACAGGGGGATCAGCCCCAGCATTTT. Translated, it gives CSARQGDQPQHF. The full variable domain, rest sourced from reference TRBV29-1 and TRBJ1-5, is SAVISQKPSRDICQRGTSLTIQCQVDSQVTMMFWYRQQPGQSLTLIATANQGSEATYESGFVIDKFPISRPNLTFSTLTVSNMSPEDSSIYLCSARQGDQPQHFGDGTRLSIL.

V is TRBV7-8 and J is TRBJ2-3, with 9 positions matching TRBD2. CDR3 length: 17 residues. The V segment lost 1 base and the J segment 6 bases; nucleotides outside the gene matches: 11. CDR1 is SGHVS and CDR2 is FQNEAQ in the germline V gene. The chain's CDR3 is CASSLVLRGGGVDTQYF. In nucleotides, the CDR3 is TGTGCCAGCAGCTTAGTTTTGCGGGGGGGTGGTGTGGATACGCAGTATTTT.

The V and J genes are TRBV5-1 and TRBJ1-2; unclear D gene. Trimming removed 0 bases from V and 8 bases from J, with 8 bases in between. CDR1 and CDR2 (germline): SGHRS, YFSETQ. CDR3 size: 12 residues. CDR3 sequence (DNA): TGCGCCAGCAGCTTGGGAGGGAGCGGCTACACCTTC. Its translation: CASSLGGSGYTF.

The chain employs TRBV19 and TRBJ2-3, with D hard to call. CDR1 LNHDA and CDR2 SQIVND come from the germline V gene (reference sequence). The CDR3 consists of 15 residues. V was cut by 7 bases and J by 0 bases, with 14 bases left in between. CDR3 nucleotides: TGTGCCAGTAATCTCGTAGGGTGGAGCACAGATACGCAGTATTTT. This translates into CASNLVGWSTDTQYF.

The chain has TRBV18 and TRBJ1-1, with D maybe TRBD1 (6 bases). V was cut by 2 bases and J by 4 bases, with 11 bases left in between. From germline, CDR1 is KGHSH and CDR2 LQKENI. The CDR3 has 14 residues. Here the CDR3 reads CASSPDTQGTEAFF. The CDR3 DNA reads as TGTGCCAGCTCACCAGATACACAGGGCACTGAAGCTTTCTTT. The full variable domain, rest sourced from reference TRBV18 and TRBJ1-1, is NAGVMQNPRHLVRRRGQEARLRCSPMKGHSHVYWYRQLPEEGLKFMVYLQKENIIDESGMPKERFSAEFPKEGPSILRIQQVVRGDSAAYFCASSPDTQGTEAFFGQGTRLTVV.

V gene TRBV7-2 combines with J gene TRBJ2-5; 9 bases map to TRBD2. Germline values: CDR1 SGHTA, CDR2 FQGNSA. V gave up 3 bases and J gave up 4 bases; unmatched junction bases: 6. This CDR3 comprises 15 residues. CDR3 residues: CASSFGLARGETQYF. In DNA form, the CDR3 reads TGTGCCAGCAGCTTTGGACTAGCGAGAGGAGAGACCCAGTACTTC.

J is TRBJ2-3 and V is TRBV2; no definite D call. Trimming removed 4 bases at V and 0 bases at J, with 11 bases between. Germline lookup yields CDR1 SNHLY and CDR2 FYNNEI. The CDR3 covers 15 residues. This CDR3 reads CASSGDGISTDTQYF. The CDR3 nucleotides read TGTGCCAGCAGTGGGGATGGAATTAGCACAGATACGCAGTATTTT. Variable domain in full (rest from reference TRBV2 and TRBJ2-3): EPEVTQTPSHQVTQMGQEVILRCVPISNHLYFYWYRQILGQKVEFLVSFYNNEISEKSEIFDDQFSVERPDGSNFTLKIRSTKLEDSAMYFCASSGDGISTDTQYFGPGTRLTVL.